This T cell receptor (beta chain) was found in a study of post-analysis software for immune sequencing data. Study results and caveats: With TRBV5-6, TRBV5-1 and TRBV20-1 included, about five TRBV segments were more frequent in patients than in controls.

The J segment lost 7 bases and the V segment lost 2 bases, leaving 11 bases of the junction unmatched. Germline lookup yields CDR1 SGHTA and CDR2 FQGNSA. The CDR3 is 16 amino acids. Every TCR beta cDNA library bore unique molecular identifiers. Between about 1 and 11 million T cells gave rise to around 500,000 cDNA molecules. TCRdb recomputed calls from the PCR reads with MiXCR, one row per CDR3 protein. The sample has 750,000 to 950,000 distinct CDR3 sequences, approximately 44% seen once. There are a few counts of this clonotype. Its target is not known. V usage is TRBV7-2 and J usage is TRBJ2-1, with 7 bases aligning to TRBD1. The sequence derives from a girl aged 5-17 years with multiple sclerosis. The source material was blood. CDR3 sequence reads: CASSLTGQGVGNEQFF. The CDR3, as DNA: TGTGCCAGCAGCTTAACGGGGCAGGGGGTGGGGAATGAGCAGTTCTTC.